This is a list of T cell receptor beta chains from one sample in a study of blood T cell repertoires in COVID-19. Measured with immunoSEQ multiplex PCR; TCRdb has only the in-frame clones, and not every one. The sample yields a few hundred thousand clones, 86% seen once. Sequencing input: peripheral blood. These receptors were obtained from a man older than 75 with acute or convalescent COVID-19. Each CDR3 is given with its conserved first and last residue. The order of the fields is D gene, J gene, V gene, CDR3 protein. A D gene is named only where the DNA matches it firmly.

D: TRBD1; J: TRBJ1-6; V: TRBV27; CDR3: CASSAGTGYGSPLHF
D: TRBD2; J: TRBJ2-7; V: TRBV5-8; CDR3: CASSSHRTSGSFDEQYF
D: NA; J: TRBJ1-5; V: TRBV12-3/TRBV12-4; CDR3: CASRGGDQPQHF
D: NA; J: TRBJ2-1; V: TRBV4-3; CDR3: CASRGATDEQFF
D: NA; J: TRBJ2-7; V: TRBV6-5; CDR3: CAVVKGVSDEQYF
D: TRBD2; J: TRBJ2-2; V: TRBV10-3; CDR3: CAISESGLAGVTGELFF
D: NA; J: TRBJ2-7; V: TRBV19; CDR3: CASSLRLVAWDEQYF
D: NA; J: TRBJ1-2; V: TRBV6-5; CDR3: CASSSRQATYGYTF
D: TRBD1; J: TRBJ1-4; V: TRBV7-9; CDR3: CASSLNRGGEKLFF
D: NA; J: TRBJ2-1; V: TRBV19; CDR3: CASSIAQRRGGANEQFF
D: NA; J: TRBJ2-2; V: TRBV5-6; CDR3: CASSLGLAGELFF
D: NA; J: TRBJ1-5; V: TRBV10-1; CDR3: CASSDLGASRNQPQHF
D: NA; J: TRBJ2-2; V: TRBV5-1; CDR3: CASSLSQGNTGELFF
D: TRBD2; J: TRBJ2-7; V: TRBV4-1; CDR3: CASSQRRTSGSTASYEQYF
D: NA; J: TRBJ2-5; V: TRBV28; CDR3: CASSRRQLQETQYF
D: NA; J: TRBJ1-1; V: TRBV3-1/TRBV3-2; CDR3: CASSHPRAREAFF
D: NA; J: TRBJ2-2; V: TRBV5-1; CDR3: CASSSSVDRELFF
D: NA; J: TRBJ2-5; V: TRBV3-1/TRBV3-2; CDR3: CASSQDLGSSGLQQYF
D: NA; J: TRBJ1-2; V: TRBV7-6; CDR3: CAISNGQNYGYTF
D: NA; J: TRBJ1-1; V: TRBV28; CDR3: CASSLGTRNTEAFF
D: NA; J: TRBJ1-4; V: TRBV6-6; CDR3: CASSWRGDVGEKLFF
D: TRBD2; J: TRBJ2-7; V: TRBV11-2; CDR3: CASSFAGTSGYEQYF
D: NA; J: TRBJ2-7; V: TRBV6-5; CDR3: CASRQGYEQYF
D: TRBD1; J: TRBJ1-4; V: TRBV11-2; CDR3: CASSSGQGGGLFF
D: NA; J: TRBJ1-1; V: TRBV16; CDR3: CASSPRGGVNTEAFF
D: NA; J: TRBJ1-3; V: TRBV19; CDR3: CASSPEGTQAGNTIYF
D: NA; J: TRBJ2-2; V: TRBV21-1; CDR3: CASSKEPGPGELFF
D: TRBD1; J: TRBJ2-7; V: TRBV7-9; CDR3: CASSLAGAGGYEQYF
D: TRBD1; J: TRBJ1-2; V: TRBV27; CDR3: CASSLRDRGPNYGYTF
D: NA; J: TRBJ1-5; V: TRBV27; CDR3: CASTSRRSNSNQPQHF
D: TRBD2; J: TRBJ2-3; V: TRBV6-5; CDR3: CASSLGAGVGTDTQYF